This TCR beta chain is from a study of human T cells and chemical hapten exposure. Findings of the study overall: Positive correlation was observed between PT1 expanded TCR counts and patch test score.

The time point: pre-sensitization, week 0. Treatment reported: therapeutic diphenylcyclopropenone sensitization with weekly scalp DPC. V gave up 6 bases and J gave up 1 base, with 13 bases separating them. CDR1 is MDHEN, CDR2 SYDVKM, per germline. The CDR3 totals 14 residues. Details on this clonotype: Its antigen is undetermined.

Via MiXCR, TCRdb re-called the RACE reads, giving one row per CDR3 protein. The sample includes more than 250,000 distinct CDR3 sequences, approximately 8.4% of them seen just once. Here the sequenced sample was whole blood, taken in connection with sensitization to the hapten diphenylcyclopropenone (DPC). The sequence was obtained from a woman aged 40-49 years with alopecia areata. Some clones in this sample may be carry-over from other donors' samples. This chain uses TRBV28 with TRBJ2-7, with D maybe TRBD2 (5 bases). The CDR3 region is CASSPGLESYEQYF. CDR3 nucleotides: TGTGCCAGCAGCCCCGGACTGGAGTCCTACGAGCAGTACTTC.